A selection of T cell receptor beta chains follows, all from one sample in a study of identical twins. TCRdb recomputed calls from the 5' RACE reads with MiXCR, one row per CDR3 protein. Of 500,000 to 600,000 distinct CDR3 sequences listed, less than 25% are singletons. This sample was shared with a second study, whose subject was T cells expressing NK-cell markers.

The sequenced sample consisted of CD4+ T cells sorted from blood. The receptors derive from a woman between 18 and 30 years old in good health. The CDR3 runs from the conserved cysteine through the conserved F or W. A D gene is named only where the DNA matches it firmly. Size tells how often a clone was seen (once, few, many) or the class of an expanded clone, and some rows leave it out.

TGTGCCAGCAGTGCAGACATAGACATTCAGTACTTC	CASSADIDIQYF	TRBV12-3/TRBV12-4	TRBJ2-4	few	NA
TGCAGTGCTAGAGATTACAGGGGGCAGGGCACTGAAGCTTTCTTT	CSARDYRGQGTEAFF	TRBV20-1	TRBJ1-1	few	TRBD1
TGCAGCGCTTATGGACAAAGTCAAGATACGCAGTATTTT	CSAYGQSQDTQYF	TRBV29-1	TRBJ2-3	NA	NA
TGCAGTGCTAGAGATCCGGGAGCCGTGGCCTACGAGCAGTACTTC	CSARDPGAVAYEQYF	TRBV20-1	TRBJ2-7	NA	NA
TGCAGTGCTAATATGCGGGAGCAAGGGGCCAACGTCCTGACTTTC	CSANMREQGANVLTF	TRBV20-1	TRBJ2-6	many	TRBD2
TGCAGTGCCCCGGGACTAGCGGCGAATGAGCAGTTCTTC	CSAPGLAANEQFF	TRBV20-1	TRBJ2-1	NA	TRBD2
TGTGCCACCAGTGATCCTGGGACAGGGGCAGATACGCAGTATTTT	CATSDPGTGADTQYF	TRBV24-1	TRBJ2-3	NA	TRBD1
TGCAGTGCTAGTCGCGGGAGCTCCACGGAGACCCAGTACTTC	CSASRGSSTETQYF	TRBV20-1	TRBJ2-5	many	TRBD2
TGTGCCAGTAGTATAGAACGGGGATCAGATACGCAGTATTTT	CASSIERGSDTQYF	TRBV19	TRBJ2-3	NA	NA
TGTGCCAGCAGCTTATTGGGACCACGGGATACGCAGTATTTT	CASSLLGPRDTQYF	TRBV7-9	TRBJ2-3	many	NA
TGCAGTGCCGGGGGGCGGAATGAGCAGTTCTTC	CSAGGRNEQFF	TRBV20-1	TRBJ2-1	few	NA
TGCAGTGCTACCCGTCGATGGCGGGAGGGGCGAGATACGCAGTATTTT	CSATRRWREGRDTQYF	TRBV20-1	TRBJ2-3	NA	TRBD2
TGCAGTGCTACCAGGCCGGATGTCACTGAAGCTTTCTTT	CSATRPDVTEAFF	TRBV20-1	TRBJ1-1	few	NA
TGTGCCAGCAGCTCCGTGGGGGGTGGTTTCGGCGGGGAGCTGTTTTTT	CASSSVGGGFGGELFF	TRBV7-2	TRBJ2-2	NA	NA
TGTGCCAGCAGTGCAGAGGGGGACACCGGGGAGCTGTTTTTT	CASSAEGDTGELFF	TRBV6-1	TRBJ2-2	few	NA
TGCGCCAGCAAGGCTGGGACCTACGAGCAGTACTTC	CASKAGTYEQYF	TRBV10-1	TRBJ2-7	NA	NA
TGCAGCGTTGAAGGGCTAGCGGGGGGCTCCTACGAGCAGTACTTC	CSVEGLAGGSYEQYF	TRBV29-1	TRBJ2-7	few	TRBD2
TGTGCCAGCAAGCGGGGTGGCGTTTCCCACGAGCAGTACTTC	CASKRGGVSHEQYF	TRBV28	TRBJ2-7	NA	TRBD2
TGTGCCTGGAGCTCCGGCAGCACAGATACGCAGTATTTT	CAWSSGSTDTQYF	TRBV30	TRBJ2-3	NA	NA
TGTGCCAGCAGTGATAGTCTCGTACAAGAGACCCAGTACTTC	CASSDSLVQETQYF	TRBV2	TRBJ2-5	NA	NA
TGTGCCACCAGTGATCCTAGGGCCCGGGGCTACAATGAGCAGTTCTTC	CATSDPRARGYNEQFF	TRBV24-1	TRBJ2-1	NA	NA
TGCGCCAGCAGCTTAAGCCCGCCAGAAGCGGATACGCAGTATTTT	CASSLSPPEADTQYF	TRBV5-1	TRBJ2-3	NA	NA
TGTGCCAGCAGTTCAGGGACAGGCCCTCTAGCCAAAAACATTCAGTACTTC	CASSSGTGPLAKNIQYF	TRBV12-3/TRBV12-4	TRBJ2-4	once	TRBD1
TGCGCCAGCAGCCATGCCCCAACTAGCGGGAGTGGTACAGATACGCAGTATTTT	CASSHAPTSGSGTDTQYF	TRBV4-3	TRBJ2-3	few	TRBD2
TGTGCTAGTGGCTTACAGTCCGGGACACAAAACTACGAGCAGTACTTC	CASGLQSGTQNYEQYF	TRBV12-5	TRBJ2-7	NA	NA
TGTGCCAGCAGCGTGGGACTCCCGAGCTCCTACAATGAGCAGTTCTTC	CASSVGLPSSYNEQFF	TRBV9	TRBJ2-1	NA	NA
TGTGCCAGCACCTTTTCTGGGAGGGACTACAATGAGCAGTTCTTC	CASTFSGRDYNEQFF	TRBV7-2	TRBJ2-1	NA	TRBD2
TGTGCCACCAGCAGAGTGATGAACACTGAAGCTTTCTTT	CATSRVMNTEAFF	TRBV15	TRBJ1-1	few	NA
TGCAGTGCTAGAAGTCGTCGGGGGAACACTGAAGCTTTCTTT	CSARSRRGNTEAFF	TRBV20-1	TRBJ1-1	NA	NA
TGTGCCAGCAGCGTAGAGGCCACAGGCCCAAACACCATATATTTT	CASSVEATGPNTIYF	TRBV9	TRBJ1-3	few	NA
TGTGCCAGCCGGCGGACATCGTATGGCTACACCTTC	CASRRTSYGYTF	TRBV6-5	TRBJ1-2	many	NA
TGCGCCAGCAGCCATGACATGGGGAACACTGAAGCTTTCTTT	CASSHDMGNTEAFF	TRBV4-3	TRBJ1-1	NA	NA
TGTGCCAGCAGCCTGGGACGGAATGACTACGAGCAGTACTTC	CASSLGRNDYEQYF	TRBV7-9	TRBJ2-7	few	NA
TGCAGTGCTAGCTGGGCTAGCAATGAGCAGTTCTTC	CSASWASNEQFF	TRBV20-1	TRBJ2-1	NA	NA
TGCAGTGCTAGTGGTCGGACTAACAATGAGCAGTTCTTC	CSASGRTNNEQFF	TRBV20-1	TRBJ2-1	NA	NA
TGTGCCAGCAGCCAAATCCGTCGGGGTGAGCAGTTCTTC	CASSQIRRGEQFF	TRBV14	TRBJ2-1	NA	NA
TGTGCCACCAGTGATCCAGCATTCGGAGATACGCAGTATTTT	CATSDPAFGDTQYF	TRBV24-1	TRBJ2-3	few	NA
TGTGCCAGCTCACCGGCTAGCGGGAGGGGCGAGCAGTACTTC	CASSPASGRGEQYF	TRBV18	TRBJ2-7	many	TRBD2
TGTGCCAGCACCCCTGACAGCTCTGGGGCCAACGTCCTGACTTTC	CASTPDSSGANVLTF	TRBV4-2	TRBJ2-6	few	NA
TGCAGCGTTGTTCTACAGGGCCTCGGAAAACTGTTTTTT	CSVVLQGLGKLFF	TRBV29-1	TRBJ1-4	NA	NA
TGCGCCAGCAGATTACAGTTCACAGATACGCAGTATTTT	CASRLQFTDTQYF	TRBV5-1	TRBJ2-3	NA	NA
TGCAGTGTTCCTAGGGCAGGGTTCACTGAAGCTTTCTTT	CSVPRAGFTEAFF	TRBV20-1	TRBJ1-1	many	NA
TGTGCCAGCAGCCTCCAGGGGGGCCGGACAGATACGCAGTATTTT	CASSLQGGRTDTQYF	TRBV7-9	TRBJ2-3	NA	NA
TGTGCCACCCACTCTGCGGTTCTTTTCAATGAGCAGTTCTTC	CATHSAVLFNEQFF	TRBV7-8	TRBJ2-1	NA	NA
TGCAGTGCTAGTATCCGGGGCCGATCCTCCTACAATGAGCAGTTCTTC	CSASIRGRSSYNEQFF	TRBV20-1	TRBJ2-1	many	NA
TGCAGTGCTAGAGCTTTCGGACAGGGACTAGCGGGAGGAAGCTACGAGCAGTACTTC	CSARAFGQGLAGGSYEQYF	TRBV20-1	TRBJ2-7	many	TRBD2
TGCAGTGCTAGTATCCAGACCTCCAGGTTCCATCAGCCCCAGCATTTT	CSASIQTSRFHQPQHF	TRBV20-1	TRBJ1-5	few	NA
TGCAGCGTTGATTCGGGGGGCAGGAAGGAGCTGTTTTTT	CSVDSGGRKELFF	TRBV29-1	TRBJ2-2	NA	NA
TGTGCCAGCAGCCTCCTACGGCGGGCCACCTACGAGCAGTACTTC	CASSLLRRATYEQYF	TRBV7-2	TRBJ2-7	NA	NA
TGTGCCAGCAGCTTCATGGCGGGACAGGGGCAAGAGACCCAGTACTTC	CASSFMAGQGQETQYF	TRBV5-4	TRBJ2-5	few	TRBD1
TGCAGTGCTAAACCTAGCGGGGGATGGGTGGAGCAGTACTTC	CSAKPSGGWVEQYF	TRBV20-1	TRBJ2-7	NA	TRBD2
TGTGCCAGCAGCTCCCCCCAGGGTAGGCGGGGCAATGAGCAGTTCTTC	CASSSPQGRRGNEQFF	TRBV11-2	TRBJ2-1	NA	NA
TGCAGTGCTAGGGCAGGGGACCAGCCCCAGCATTTT	CSARAGDQPQHF	TRBV20-1	TRBJ1-5	many	NA
TGCGCCAGCAGCTTGGGGCCGACCGCTACCCTCTACGAGCAGTACTTC	CASSLGPTATLYEQYF	TRBV5-1	TRBJ2-7	NA	NA
TGTGCCAGCAGCTTACCGGGCGGAGCTGGCTACACCTTC	CASSLPGGAGYTF	TRBV5-6	TRBJ1-2	NA	NA